This T cell receptor (beta chain) was captured by sequencing in a study of a mutant IDH1 vaccine in newly diagnosed glioma. Study in general: Most patients had radiochemotherapy with temozolomide before enrollment; others had one alone.

Study results and caveats: Variations in leading peripheral T cell clonotypes appeared to have no connection with pseudoprogression.

The table came from immunoSEQ multiplex PCR; TCRdb's copy has only in-frame clones and leaves some out. Among approximately 100,000 clones listed, approximately 89% were seen once. With regard to this clone: No antigen is known for it.

The time point: week 47, end of study. A 20-mer mutant IDH1 peptide at 300 ug was injected subcutaneously with topical imiquimod. Germline V gene sequence: CDR1 SGHTA, CDR2 FQGTGA. V shed 7 bases and J 1 base; nucleotides not matched to a gene: 6. The CDR3 contains 14 residues. The rearrangement joins TRBV7-3 to TRBJ1-1; 7 bases fit TRBD1. This material consisted of PBMCs, taken from a glioma patient whose treatment included an IDH1 peptide vaccine. The TCR sequence derives from a woman aged 50 to 65 with glioma. CDR3 residues: CASKLGQTNTEAFF. CDR3 in DNA: TGTGCCAGCAAACTGGGACAGACGAACACTGAAGCTTTCTTT.